Included here is one T cell receptor (beta chain) sequence, with context. Germline values: CDR1 SGHNT, CDR2 YYREEE (reference sequence). Unmatched junction bases numbered 3, after V lost 4 bases and J lost 2 bases. The CDR3 has 14 amino acids. This specimen comes from a study of blood T cell repertoires in COVID-19. Original data processing: By means of reference gene primer amplification, nucleated cell counts were estimated. The assay was immunoSEQ multiplex PCR, and TCRdb's table has in-frame clones only and misses some. V and J calls and clone size follow that table, whereas D and trimming were derived from the DNA. The sample carries fewer than 200,000 clones, around 84% recorded once.

The source is a woman aged 80 or over with COVID-19, enrolled during active disease. The chain has TRBV5-4 and TRBJ2-5; 9 bases line up with TRBD1. Sequences were obtained from peripheral blood. Here the CDR3 DNA reads TGTGCCAGCAGCCCCGGGACAGGGCAAGAGACCCAGTACTTC. This gives the protein CASSPGTGQETQYF.